This TCR beta chain was recovered during a study of blood T cell repertoires in COVID-19. Libraries were prepared by immunoSEQ multiplex PCR; TCRdb keeps only in-frame clonotypes and omits some of them. The sample lists 120,000 or so clones; around 86% were seen once. The germline gives CDR1 SEHNR, CDR2 FQNEAQ (reference sequence). The germline V and J ends were trimmed by 5 bases and 0 bases, with 7 bases remaining between them. The CDR3 is made up of 14 amino acids. The receptor was isolated from a man in his sixties with acute or convalescent COVID-19. V is TRBV7-9 and J is TRBJ1-4; unclear D gene. Sequenced input: peripheral blood. CDR3 sequence: CASSLQSTNEKLFF. CDR3 sequence (DNA): TGTGCCAGCAGCCTCCAGTCAACTAATGAAAAACTGTTTTTT.